The 23 T cell receptor beta chains in this list originate from one sample, sequenced in a study of blood T cell repertoires in COVID-19. The assay was immunoSEQ multiplex PCR, and TCRdb's table has in-frame clones only and misses some. Of fewer than 350,000 clones listed, approximately 90% were seen once; the top ten hold 2.5% to 3%. Sequencing used PBMCs or T cells enriched from blood (not recorded which). All receptors derive from a man aged 35 to 55 who had been exposed to COVID-19.

In nucleotides, the CDR3 is TGCGCCAGCAGCCAAGTTGAGGTCAATCAGCCCCAGCATTTT. As protein: CASSQVEVNQPQHF. The chain employs TRBV4-1 and TRBJ1-5; no firm D call. CDR3 size: 14 residues. CDR1 and CDR2 (germline): MGHRA, YSYEKL. Trimming stripped 1 base from V and 3 bases from J, with 7 bases between.

The chain joins TRBV5-6 to TRBJ1-2; D might be TRBD1 (5 bases). This CDR3 has 12 residues. Germline V gene data show CDR1 as SGHDT and CDR2 as YYEEEE. Deletions cut 0 bases from V and 10 bases from J, with 10 bases between. The CDR3 loop is CASSLVPGPYTF. The CDR3 DNA is TGTGCCAGCAGCTTGGTTCCAGGGCCCTACACCTTC.

This clone was observed a few times. The V and J genes are TRBV10-3 and TRBJ2-7, with a weak D call TRBD1 (6 bases). The CDR3 runs to 13 residues. V lost 6 bases to trimming and J lost 6 bases, with 15 bases between them. CDR1 ENHRY and CDR2 SYGVKD come from the germline V gene. The CDR3 DNA reads as TGTGCCATCAGCGATAGACAGGCAGGCGAGCAGTACTTC. Encoded protein: CAISDRQAGEQYF.

V gene TRBV6-5 combines with J gene TRBJ2-5; 7 bases agree with TRBD2. CDR1 and CDR2 (germline): MNHEY, SVGAGI. The CDR3 runs to 15 residues. V gave up 2 bases and J gave up 5 bases; unmatched junction bases: 8. The CDR3 spells CASSYRQGGWETQYF. As DNA, the CDR3 is TGTGCCAGCAGTTACCGGCAGGGAGGGTGGGAGACCCAGTACTTC.

The J gene is TRBJ2-1, the V gene TRBV7-9, with 7 bases fitting TRBD2. Germline V CDR1 and CDR2: SEHNR, FQNEAQ (reference sequence). This CDR3 has 15 residues. J gave up 2 bases and V 3 bases, and 4 bases lay outside the gene matches. DNA for the CDR3: TGTGCCAGCAGCTTTGAAGCGGGACCCTACAATGAGCAGTTCTTC. Encoded protein: CASSFEAGPYNEQFF.

This clone was detected once. The chain joins TRBV30 to TRBJ2-1; 9 positions match TRBD2. Germline V CDR1 and CDR2: GTSNPN, SVGIG (reference sequence). V shed 7 bases and J 4 bases; nucleotides not matched to a gene: 8. CDR3 length: 14 amino acids. CDR3 sequence: CAFEGSGRYNEQFF. The CDR3 DNA sequence: TGTGCCTTCGAGGGGAGCGGGAGGTACAATGAGCAGTTCTTC.

This clone was detected only a few times. The chain is built from TRBV7-9 and TRBJ2-5, with D possibly TRBD2 on 6 matching bases. The ends were cut back, 6 bases at V and 2 bases at J, with 16 bases in the middle. The CDR3 runs to 15 residues. The V gene's germline CDR1 is SEHNR and CDR2 FQNEAQ (reference sequence). The CDR3 protein is CASSSGLTRQETQYF. CDR3 coding DNA: TGTGCCAGCAGTTCCGGACTAACTAGACAAGAGACCCAGTACTTC.

The V gene is TRBV5-1, the J gene TRBJ2-7; 7 bases align to TRBD1. CDR1 is SGHRS and CDR2 is YFSETQ in the germline V gene. This CDR3 is 14 amino acids long. The J segment lost 3 bases and the V segment lost 4 bases, leaving 7 bases of the junction unmatched. The CDR3 DNA follows: TGCGCCAGCAGCCTAACAGGGGCTGACTACGAGCAGTACTTC. This sequence encodes CASSLTGADYEQYF. Using reference TRBV5-1 and TRBJ2-7 for the parts outside the CDR3, the full variable domain is KAGVTQTPRYLIKTRGQQVTLSCSPISGHRSVSWYQQTPGQGLQFLFEYFSETQRNKGNFPGRFSGRQFSNSRSEMNVSTLELGDSALYLCASSLTGADYEQYFGPGTRLTVT.

V and J are TRBV29-1 and TRBJ2-7; possibly TRBD2 for D (5 bases). The CDR3 has 15 residues. Between the trimmed V and J ends, which lost 4 bases and 6 bases, there was a span of 22 bases. The germline CDR1 and CDR2 sequences are SQVTM and ANQGSEA. The CDR3 is CSVGRSGSGLTEQYF. CDR3 in DNA: TGCAGCGTTGGAAGGAGTGGGAGCGGTTTGACCGAGCAGTACTTC.

This chain links TRBV24-1 with TRBJ1-1, with D unclear. This CDR3 spans 14 amino acids. CDR1 and CDR2 from the germline V gene are KGHDR and SFDVKD. V was trimmed by 3 bases and J by 2 bases, leaving 9 bases between them. This CDR3 is CATSDPRYNTEAFF. The CDR3 coding sequence is TGTGCCACCAGTGATCCTCGGTACAACACTGAAGCTTTCTTT.

CDR3 nucleotide sequence: TGTGCCAGCAGCTTCAAGCGGGTCAATGAGCAGTTCTTC. This sequence encodes CASSFKRVNEQFF. The chain uses TRBV7-9 and TRBJ2-1; TRBD2 is a possible D gene (6 bases). The CDR3 length is 13 residues. V shed 3 bases and J shed 6 bases, with 9 bases lying between them. Germline V gene data show CDR1 as SEHNR and CDR2 as FQNEAQ (reference sequence).

V gene TRBV28 combines with J gene TRBJ1-6, with 10 bases aligning to TRBD1. The germline V gene has CDR1 MDHEN and CDR2 SYDVKM. With V trimmed by 2 bases and J by 9 bases, 1 base remained unmatched. The CDR3 covers 14 residues. The DNA of the CDR3 is TGTGCCAGCAGTTTAGGACAGGGGGGTTCACCCCTCCACTTT. As protein: CASSLGQGGSPLHF. Together with reference TRBV28 and TRBJ1-6, the CDR3 gives the full variable domain: DVKVTQSSRYLVKRTGEKVFLECVQDMDHENMFWYRQDPGLGLRLIYFSYDVKMKEKGDIPEGYSVSREKKERFSLILESASTNQTSMYLCASSLGQGGSPLHFGNGTRLTVT.

The CDR3 coding sequence is TGCGCCAGCAGGCGGCAGGGGGACTACACTGAAGCTTTCTTT. Its translation is CASRRQGDYTEAFF. V is TRBV5-1 and J is TRBJ1-1; 7 bases line up with TRBD1. Germline trimming cut 5 bases from V and 3 bases from J; bases unmatched to any gene: 7. The CDR3 totals 14 residues. The V gene's germline CDR1 is SGHRS and CDR2 YFSETQ.

This clone showed up just a few times. V and J are TRBV6-5 and TRBJ2-1; the match to TRBD2 covers 9 bases. The germline V gene encodes CDR1 MNHEY and CDR2 SVGAGI. The J segment lost 2 bases and the V segment lost 8 bases, leaving 4 bases of the junction unmatched. CDR3 size: 14 residues. The CDR3 region is CASVSGSAYNEQFF. In nucleotides, the CDR3 is TGTGCCAGCGTTAGCGGGAGCGCCTACAATGAGCAGTTCTTC.

J is TRBJ1-5 and V is TRBV7-9; D gene unclear. This CDR3 contains 15 residues. Trimming removed 5 bases from V and 1 base from J, with 12 bases in between. Germline lookup yields CDR1 SEHNR and CDR2 FQNEAQ (reference sequence). This CDR3 is CASSASERSNQPQHF. CDR3 in DNA: TGTGCCAGCAGCGCTAGTGAGCGGAGCAATCAGCCCCAGCATTTT.

The chain has TRBV19 and TRBJ2-5; 7 positions match TRBD2. The germline V gene encodes CDR1 LNHDA and CDR2 SQIVND (reference sequence). This CDR3 contains 15 residues. V shed 4 bases and J 2 bases; nucleotides not matched to a gene: 7. DNA for the CDR3: TGTGCCAGTAGTAAAATCCCTAGCGGACAAGAGACCCAGTACTTC. Residues: CASSKIPSGQETQYF.

The table lists this clone with a count of one. The J gene is TRBJ1-1, the V gene TRBV12-3 or TRBV12-4; D ambiguous. Trimming pared 4 bases from V and 6 bases from J, leaving 12 bases between. This CDR3 comprises 13 residues. CDR3 residues: CASSWEGSAEAFF. As DNA, the CDR3 is TGTGCCAGCAGTTGGGAGGGTTCTGCTGAAGCTTTCTTT.

This chain joins TRBV7-9 and TRBJ2-1; TRBD1 aligns across 10 bases. The trim removed 5 bases at V and 7 bases at J, leaving 11 bases unmatched. Germline V gives CDR1 SEHNR, CDR2 FQNEAQ (reference sequence). CDR3 length equals 16 residues. The CDR3 protein is CASSQRRTGGFNEQFF. The CDR3 DNA is TGTGCCAGCAGCCAAAGAAGGACAGGGGGGTTTAATGAGCAGTTCTTC.

The chain uses TRBV20-1 and TRBJ1-6; a weak D match, TRBD1 (5 bases). The CDR3 sequence is 13 residues long. The germline V gene encodes CDR1 DFQATT and CDR2 SNEGSKA (reference sequence). Deletions cut 3 bases from V and 13 bases from J, with 16 bases between. CDR3 protein: CSASVGTYVPLHF. CDR3 in DNA: TGCAGTGCTAGTGTTGGGACTTACGTCCCCCTCCACTTT.

The chain carries TRBV9 and TRBJ2-2; TRBD1 matches at 7 bases. V was pared by 0 bases and J by 5 bases, with 10 bases of the junction left unmatched. The CDR3 loop spans 17 amino acids. Looked up from germline, CDR1 is SGDLS and CDR2 is YYNGEE. This CDR3 is CASSVDGGRGNTGELFF. The CDR3 coding sequence is TGTGCCAGCAGCGTAGATGGCGGCAGGGGGAATACCGGGGAGCTGTTTTTT.

The rearrangement uses TRBV6-1 and TRBJ2-5; 8 positions agree with TRBD2. V shed 1 base, J shed 5 bases, and the junction held 9 bases outside the gene matches. Germline CDR1 is MNHNS and CDR2 is SASEGT. CDR3 length: 16 residues. The DNA of the CDR3 is TGTGCCAGCAGTGAAGAGGACGGGAGGGCCTGGGAGACCCAGTACTTC. Translated, it gives CASSEEDGRAWETQYF.

V and J are TRBV19 and TRBJ1-2; D possibly corresponds to TRBD1 (5 bases). The germline V gene encodes CDR1 LNHDA and CDR2 SQIVND (reference sequence). V was clipped by 2 bases and J by 7 bases, with 11 bases between them. CDR3 length: 13 residues. For the CDR3, the DNA is TGTGCCAGTAGTATATGGGCCAGGGCTGGCTACACCTTC. It encodes CASSIWARAGYTF.

The chain recombines TRBV28 with TRBJ2-2; 15 bases are shared with TRBD2. V dropped 4 bases and J dropped 5; count of bases not matched to a gene: 8. The CDR3 loop spans 18 amino acids. From germline, CDR1 is MDHEN and CDR2 SYDVKM. The DNA of the CDR3 is TGTGCCAGCAGTTCAACTTCCGGGACTAGCGGGAGGACCGGGGAGCTGTTTTTT. It codes for CASSSTSGTSGRTGELFF. The full variable domain, in which reference TRBV28 and TRBJ2-2 provide the parts outside the CDR3, is DVKVTQSSRYLVKRTGEKVFLECVQDMDHENMFWYRQDPGLGLRLIYFSYDVKMKEKGDIPEGYSVSREKKERFSLILESASTNQTSMYLCASSSTSGTSGRTGELFFGEGSRLTVL.